This TCR beta chain originates from a study of technical replicates of blood from several donors. The CDR3 is 15 amino acids. Trimming took 2 bases from V and 4 from J, leaving 12 bases between them. Germline CDR1 reads MDHEN; CDR2 reads SYDVKM. Libraries were prepared by immunoSEQ multiplex PCR; TCRdb keeps only in-frame clonotypes and omits some of them. This table has about 94,000 clones, about 96% appearing once. The sample taken for sequencing was T cells isolated from PBMCs. This TCR was recovered from a human donor in good health. This sequence joins TRBV28 and TRBJ1-5; D call uncertain. The chain's CDR3 is CASSLAREENQPQHF. Written as DNA, the CDR3 is TGTGCCAGCAGTTTAGCTCGGGAGGAGAATCAGCCCCAGCATTTT.